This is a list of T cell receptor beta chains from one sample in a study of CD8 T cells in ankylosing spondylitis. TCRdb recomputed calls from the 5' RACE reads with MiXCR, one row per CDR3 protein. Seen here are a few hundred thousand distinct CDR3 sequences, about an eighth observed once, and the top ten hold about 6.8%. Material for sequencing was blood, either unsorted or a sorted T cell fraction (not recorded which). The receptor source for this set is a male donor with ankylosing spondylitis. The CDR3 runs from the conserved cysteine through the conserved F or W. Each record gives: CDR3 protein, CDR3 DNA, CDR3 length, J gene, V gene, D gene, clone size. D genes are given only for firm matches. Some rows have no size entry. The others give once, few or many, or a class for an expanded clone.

CDR3: CASSISGAYEQYF
DNA: TGCGCCAGCAGCATTAGCGGTGCCTACGAGCAGTACTTC
length: 13
J: TRBJ2-7
V: TRBV5-1
D: .
size: .

CDR3: CSASASGTYEQYF
DNA: TGCAGTGCTTCGGCCAGCGGTACCTACGAGCAGTACTTC
length: 13
J: TRBJ2-7
V: TRBV20-1
D: .
size: few

CDR3: CAISDLGPQHF
DNA: TGTGCCATCAGTGATTTGGGACCCCAGCATTTT
length: 11
J: TRBJ1-5
V: TRBV10-3
D: .
size: .

CDR3: CASSFTANYGYTF
DNA: TGTGCCAGTAGTTTTACGGCAAACTATGGCTACACCTTC
length: 13
J: TRBJ1-2
V: TRBV19
D: .
size: few

CDR3: CASSPLPSFGAEAFF
DNA: TGTGCCAGCAGCCCCCTCCCGTCCTTTGGGGCTGAAGCTTTCTTT
length: 15
J: TRBJ1-1
V: TRBV7-9
D: .
size: few

CDR3: CASRLGGDNQPQHF
DNA: TGTGCCAGCAGACTCGGGGGTGACAATCAGCCCCAGCATTTT
length: 14
J: TRBJ1-5
V: TRBV28
D: .
size: .

CDR3: CASSQDSSAKNIQYF
DNA: TGCGCCAGCAGCCAAGATTCTTCAGCCAAAAACATTCAGTACTTC
length: 15
J: TRBJ2-4
V: TRBV4-1
D: .
size: few

CDR3: CASRRVGPSYEQYF
DNA: TGTGCCAGTCGGAGGGTAGGGCCCTCCTACGAGCAGTACTTC
length: 14
J: TRBJ2-7
V: TRBV28
D: .
size: few

CDR3: CASIPNRGASGRAEYNEQFF
DNA: TGTGCCAGCATCCCGAACAGGGGGGCTAGCGGGAGGGCCGAGTACAATGAGCAGTTCTTC
length: 20
J: TRBJ2-1
V: TRBV12-3/TRBV12-4
D: TRBD2
size: .

CDR3: CSATPSGRNTDTQYF
DNA: TGCAGTGCTACCCCTAGCGGGAGAAACACAGATACGCAGTATTTT
length: 15
J: TRBJ2-3
V: TRBV20-1
D: TRBD2
size: few

CDR3: CASSPGQGRTGELFF
DNA: TGTGCCAGCAGTCCCGGACAGGGAAGAACCGGGGAGCTGTTTTTT
length: 15
J: TRBJ2-2
V: TRBV12-3/TRBV12-4
D: TRBD1
size: many

CDR3: CASSFIEGYEQYF
DNA: TGCGCCAGCAGCTTTATAGAGGGCTACGAGCAGTACTTC
length: 13
J: TRBJ2-7
V: TRBV5-1
D: .
size: many

CDR3: CASGREGTETQYF
DNA: TGTGCCAGCGGAAGGGAGGGGACGGAGACCCAGTACTTC
length: 13
J: TRBJ2-5
V: TRBV6-1
D: TRBD2
size: few

CDR3: CATSRDAVGGTDTQYF
DNA: TGTGCCACCAGCAGAGATGCCGTGGGGGGAACAGATACGCAGTATTTT
length: 16
J: TRBJ2-3
V: TRBV15
D: .
size: .

CDR3: CATSRGRGTGAPGQETQYF
DNA: TGTGCCACCAGCAGAGGGAGGGGGACAGGGGCCCCCGGCCAAGAGACCCAGTACTTC
length: 19
J: TRBJ2-5
V: TRBV15
D: TRBD1
size: few

CDR3: CASEGNTDTQYF
DNA: TGTGCCAGCGAAGGGAACACAGATACGCAGTATTTT
length: 12
J: TRBJ2-3
V: TRBV5-8
D: .
size: few

CDR3: CASSRALSGTNTGELFF
DNA: TGTGCCAGCAGCCGTGCCCTTAGCGGGACGAACACCGGGGAGCTGTTTTTT
length: 17
J: TRBJ2-2
V: TRBV7-9
D: TRBD2
size: few

CDR3: CASRRDQGWVEQFF
DNA: TGTGCCAGTAGGCGGGACCAGGGCTGGGTTGAGCAGTTCTTC
length: 14
J: TRBJ2-1
V: TRBV19
D: .
size: .

CDR3: CASSLDSSGSNEQFF
DNA: TGTGCCAGCAGCTTAGATTCTAGCGGGAGCAATGAGCAGTTCTTC
length: 15
J: TRBJ2-1
V: TRBV11-2
D: TRBD2
size: few

CDR3: CASSLAGGPVLSGGNTIYF
DNA: TGTGCCAGCAGCTTAGCAGGGGGTCCTGTTCTCTCGGGCGGAAACACCATATATTTT
length: 19
J: TRBJ1-3
V: TRBV5-6
D: TRBD1
size: many

CDR3: CASSDRAEQFF
DNA: TGCGCCAGCAGCGATCGGGCCGAGCAGTTCTTC
length: 11
J: TRBJ2-1
V: TRBV5-1
D: .
size: many

CDR3: CASSASGRSGELFF
DNA: TGTGCCAGCAGTGCTAGCGGGAGGTCTGGGGAGCTGTTTTTT
length: 14
J: TRBJ2-2
V: TRBV6-1
D: TRBD2
size: .

CDR3: CASSLVWAGEETQYF
DNA: TGTGCCAGCAGCTTGGTGTGGGCCGGGGAAGAGACCCAGTACTTC
length: 15
J: TRBJ2-5
V: TRBV5-6
D: .
size: few

CDR3: CASSLDLAGRTDTQYF
DNA: TGTGCCAGCAGCTTAGACCTAGCGGGACGCACAGATACGCAGTATTTT
length: 16
J: TRBJ2-3
V: TRBV11-2
D: TRBD2
size: few

CDR3: CASSADWGNQPQHF
DNA: TGTGCCAGCAGCGCCGATTGGGGCAATCAGCCCCAGCATTTT
length: 14
J: TRBJ1-5
V: TRBV6-2/TRBV6-3
D: .
size: .

CDR3: CASSRSSAGTEAYEQYF
DNA: TGCGCCAGCAGCCGATCGTCAGCCGGGACCGAAGCCTACGAGCAGTACTTC
length: 17
J: TRBJ2-7
V: TRBV4-1
D: .
size: .

CDR3: CSASEGAYSNQPQHF
DNA: TGCAGTGCTAGTGAGGGAGCATATAGCAATCAGCCCCAGCATTTT
length: 15
J: TRBJ1-5
V: TRBV20-1
D: .
size: few

CDR3: CASSSTGGRHQPQHF
DNA: TGTGCCAGCAGCTCTACGGGGGGGCGTCATCAGCCCCAGCATTTT
length: 15
J: TRBJ1-5
V: TRBV7-2
D: .
size: .

CDR3: CASSLVRQSTYNEQFF
DNA: TGTGCCAGCAGTTTAGTCCGACAGAGTACATACAATGAGCAGTTCTTC
length: 16
J: TRBJ2-1
V: TRBV12-3/TRBV12-4
D: .
size: .

CDR3: CASSFERNQPQHF
DNA: TGTGCCAGCAGTTTCGAAAGGAATCAGCCCCAGCATTTT
length: 13
J: TRBJ1-5
V: TRBV12-3/TRBV12-4
D: .
size: many

CDR3: CATSGAGEMGQPQHF
DNA: TGTGCCACCAGTGGGGCGGGAGAAATGGGTCAGCCCCAGCATTTT
length: 15
J: TRBJ1-5
V: TRBV24-1
D: .
size: many

CDR3: CASSRGYSTETQYF
DNA: TGTGCCAGCAGCCGAGGTTATTCTACGGAGACCCAGTACTTC
length: 14
J: TRBJ2-5
V: TRBV7-2
D: .
size: few

CDR3: CSAGRILSNQPQHF
DNA: TGCAGTGCTGGTCGGATACTGAGCAATCAGCCCCAGCATTTT
length: 14
J: TRBJ1-5
V: TRBV20-1
D: .
size: few

CDR3: CASSIAYEGRSSYNEQFF
DNA: TGTGCCAGCAGTATAGCCTATGAGGGGCGGAGCTCCTACAATGAGCAGTTCTTC
length: 18
J: TRBJ2-1
V: TRBV12-3/TRBV12-4
D: .
size: .

CDR3: CASSLEGTGSYNSPLHF
DNA: TGTGCCAGCAGCTTAGAAGGAACAGGGAGCTATAATTCACCCCTCCACTTT
length: 17
J: TRBJ1-6
V: TRBV7-9
D: .
size: .

CDR3: CASRVGVAYTDTQYF
DNA: TGTGCCAGCCGGGTCGGCGTGGCGTACACAGATACGCAGTATTTT
length: 15
J: TRBJ2-3
V: TRBV7-8
D: .
size: few

CDR3: CASSVATPQGGTGELFF
DNA: TGTGCCAGCAGCGTAGCAACGCCCCAAGGGGGCACCGGGGAGCTGTTTTTT
length: 17
J: TRBJ2-2
V: TRBV9
D: .
size: .

CDR3: CASSDSGGRYNEQFF
DNA: TGTGCCAGCAGCGACTCGGGCGGGAGGTACAATGAGCAGTTCTTC
length: 15
J: TRBJ2-1
V: TRBV11-2
D: TRBD2
size: few